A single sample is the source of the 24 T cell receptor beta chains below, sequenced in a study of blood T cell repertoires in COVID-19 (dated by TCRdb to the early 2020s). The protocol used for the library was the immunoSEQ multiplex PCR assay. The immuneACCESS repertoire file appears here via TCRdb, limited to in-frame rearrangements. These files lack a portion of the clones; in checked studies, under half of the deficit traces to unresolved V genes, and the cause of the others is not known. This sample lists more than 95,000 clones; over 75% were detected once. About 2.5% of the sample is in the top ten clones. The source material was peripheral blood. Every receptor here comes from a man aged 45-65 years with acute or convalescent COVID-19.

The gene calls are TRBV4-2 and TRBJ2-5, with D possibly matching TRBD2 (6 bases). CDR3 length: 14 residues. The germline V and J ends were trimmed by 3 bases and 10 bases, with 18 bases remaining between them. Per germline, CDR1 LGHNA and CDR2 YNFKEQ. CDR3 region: CASSHLWDSPDQYF. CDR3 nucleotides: TGTGCCAGCAGCCATTTGTGGGACTCTCCCGACCAGTACTTC.

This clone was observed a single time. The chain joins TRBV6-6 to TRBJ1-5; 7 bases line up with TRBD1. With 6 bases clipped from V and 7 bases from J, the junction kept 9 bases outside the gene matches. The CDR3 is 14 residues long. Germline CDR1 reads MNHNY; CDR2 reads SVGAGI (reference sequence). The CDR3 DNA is TGTGCCAGCAGCGAAACAGGGGTGGGACAGCCCCAGCATTTT. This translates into CASSETGVGQPQHF.

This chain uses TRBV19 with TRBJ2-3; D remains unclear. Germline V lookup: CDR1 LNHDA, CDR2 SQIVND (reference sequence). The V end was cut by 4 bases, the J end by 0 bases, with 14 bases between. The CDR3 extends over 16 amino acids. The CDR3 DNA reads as TGTGCCAGTAGTAAGGTTGGGCGTACTAGCACAGATACGCAGTATTTT. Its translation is CASSKVGRTSTDTQYF.

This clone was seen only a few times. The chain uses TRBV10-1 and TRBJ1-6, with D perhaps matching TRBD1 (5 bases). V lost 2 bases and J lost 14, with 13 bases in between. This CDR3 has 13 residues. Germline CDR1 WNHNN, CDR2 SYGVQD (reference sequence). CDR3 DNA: TGCGCCAGCAGTGAGGGGGCACACGACACCCTCCACTTT. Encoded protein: CASSEGAHDTLHF.

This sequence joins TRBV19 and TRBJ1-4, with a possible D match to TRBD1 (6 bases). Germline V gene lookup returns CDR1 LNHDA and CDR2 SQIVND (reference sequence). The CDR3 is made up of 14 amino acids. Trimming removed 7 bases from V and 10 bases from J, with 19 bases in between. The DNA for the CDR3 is TGTGCCAGTATGATGGACAGACGAATCGGAAAACTGTTTTTT. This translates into CASMMDRRIGKLFF.

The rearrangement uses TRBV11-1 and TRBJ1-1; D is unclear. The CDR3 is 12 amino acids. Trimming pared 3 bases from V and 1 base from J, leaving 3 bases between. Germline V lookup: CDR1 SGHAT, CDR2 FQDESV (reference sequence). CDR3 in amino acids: CASSLRNTEAFF. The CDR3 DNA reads TGTGCCAGCAGCTTGAGGAACACTGAAGCTTTCTTT.

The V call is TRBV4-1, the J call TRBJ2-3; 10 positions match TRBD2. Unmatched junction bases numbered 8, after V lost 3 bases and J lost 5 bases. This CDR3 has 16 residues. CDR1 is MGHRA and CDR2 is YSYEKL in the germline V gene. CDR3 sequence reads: CASSQESGGALDTQYF. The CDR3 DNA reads TGCGCCAGCAGCCAGGAAAGCGGGGGGGCCCTAGATACGCAGTATTTT.

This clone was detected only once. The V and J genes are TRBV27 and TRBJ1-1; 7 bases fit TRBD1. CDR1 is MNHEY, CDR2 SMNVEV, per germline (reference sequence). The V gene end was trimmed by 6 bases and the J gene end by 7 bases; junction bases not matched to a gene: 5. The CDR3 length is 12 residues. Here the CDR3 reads CASRTGPFEAFF. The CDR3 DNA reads TGTGCCAGCAGGACAGGGCCCTTTGAAGCTTTCTTT.

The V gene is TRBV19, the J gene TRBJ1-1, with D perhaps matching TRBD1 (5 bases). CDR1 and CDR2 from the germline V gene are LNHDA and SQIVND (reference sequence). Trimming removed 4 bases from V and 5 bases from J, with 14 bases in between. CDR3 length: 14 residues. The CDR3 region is CASSNWGLGTEAFF. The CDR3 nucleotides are TGTGCCAGTAGTAACTGGGGACTGGGGACTGAAGCTTTCTTT.

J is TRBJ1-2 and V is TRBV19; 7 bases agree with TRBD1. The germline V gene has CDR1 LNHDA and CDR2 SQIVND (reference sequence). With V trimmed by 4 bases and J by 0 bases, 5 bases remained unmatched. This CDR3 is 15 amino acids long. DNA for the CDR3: TGTGCCAGTAGTAAAGGGACAGTTTCTAACTATGGCTACACCTTC. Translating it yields CASSKGTVSNYGYTF.

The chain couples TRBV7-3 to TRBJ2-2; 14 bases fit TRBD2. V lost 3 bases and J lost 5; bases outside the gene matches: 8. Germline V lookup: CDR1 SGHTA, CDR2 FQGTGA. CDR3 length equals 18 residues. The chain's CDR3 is CASSFRLAGGPGTGELFF. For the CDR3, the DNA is TGTGCCAGCAGCTTTAGACTAGCGGGAGGGCCGGGGACCGGGGAGCTGTTTTTT.

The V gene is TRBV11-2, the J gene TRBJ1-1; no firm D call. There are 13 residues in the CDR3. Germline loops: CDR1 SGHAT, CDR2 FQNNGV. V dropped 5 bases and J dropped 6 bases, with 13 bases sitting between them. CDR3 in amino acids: CASSTRGRAEAFF. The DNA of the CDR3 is TGTGCCAGCAGCACAAGAGGGAGGGCTGAAGCTTTCTTT.

The CDR3 here is CASSPRWTGYSAYEQYF. Written as DNA, the CDR3 is TGTGCCAGCAGCCCACGCTGGACAGGGTACTCAGCCTACGAGCAGTACTTC. V usage is TRBV7-9 and J usage is TRBJ2-7; 8 bases match TRBD1. V shed 5 bases and J 2 bases; nucleotides not matched to a gene: 14. Germline V gives CDR1 SEHNR, CDR2 FQNEAQ (reference sequence). CDR3 length equals 17 residues.

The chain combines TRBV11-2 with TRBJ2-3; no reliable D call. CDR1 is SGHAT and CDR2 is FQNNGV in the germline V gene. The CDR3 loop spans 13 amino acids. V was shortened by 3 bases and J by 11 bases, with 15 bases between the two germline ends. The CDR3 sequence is CASSLSPEVGQYF. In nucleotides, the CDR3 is TGTGCCAGCAGCTTGAGTCCCGAGGTGGGGCAGTATTTT.

CDR3 coding DNA: TGTGCCAGCAGTATAGCAGGGGGGTCTAATGAAAAACTGTTTTTT. Translated: CASSIAGGSNEKLFF. The genes are TRBV2 and TRBJ1-4; 7 bases fit TRBD1. The CDR3 has 15 amino acids. J gave up 3 bases and V 5 bases, and 6 bases lay outside the gene matches. CDR1 and CDR2 (germline): SNHLY, FYNNEI.

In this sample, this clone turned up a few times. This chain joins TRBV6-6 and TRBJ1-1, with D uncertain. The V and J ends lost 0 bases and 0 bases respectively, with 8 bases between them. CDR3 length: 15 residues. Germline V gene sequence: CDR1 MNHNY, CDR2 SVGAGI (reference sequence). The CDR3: CASSYSTFLNTEAFF. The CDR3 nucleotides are TGTGCCAGCAGTTACTCGACTTTTCTGAACACTGAAGCTTTCTTT.

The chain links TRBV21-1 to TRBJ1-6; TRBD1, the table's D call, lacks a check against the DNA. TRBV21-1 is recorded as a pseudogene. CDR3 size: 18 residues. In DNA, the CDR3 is TGTGCCAGCAGAGAGGTGGACAGCCCGAGCTCCTATAATTCACCCCTCCACTTT. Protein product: CASREVDSPSSYNSPLHF.

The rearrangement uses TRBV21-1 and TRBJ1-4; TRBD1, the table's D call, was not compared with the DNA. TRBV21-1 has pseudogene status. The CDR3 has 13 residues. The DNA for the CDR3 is TGTGCCATAAACAGGGGGCCGGATGAAAAACTGTTTTTT. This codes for CAINRGPDEKLFF.

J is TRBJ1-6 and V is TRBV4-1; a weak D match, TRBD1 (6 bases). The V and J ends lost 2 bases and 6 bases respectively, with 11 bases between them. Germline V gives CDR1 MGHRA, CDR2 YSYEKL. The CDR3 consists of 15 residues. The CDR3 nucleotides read TGCGCCAGCAGCCAAACTTCAGGGGCTAATTCACCCCTCCACTTT. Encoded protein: CASSQTSGANSPLHF.

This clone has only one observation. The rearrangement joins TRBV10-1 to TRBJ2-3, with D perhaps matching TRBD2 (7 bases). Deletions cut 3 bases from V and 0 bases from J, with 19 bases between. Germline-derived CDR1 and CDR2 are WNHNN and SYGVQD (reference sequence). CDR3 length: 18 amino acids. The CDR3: CASSEFQGLAVSTDTQYF. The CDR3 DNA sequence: TGCGCCAGCAGTGAATTCCAGGGGCTAGCGGTGAGCACAGATACGCAGTATTTT.

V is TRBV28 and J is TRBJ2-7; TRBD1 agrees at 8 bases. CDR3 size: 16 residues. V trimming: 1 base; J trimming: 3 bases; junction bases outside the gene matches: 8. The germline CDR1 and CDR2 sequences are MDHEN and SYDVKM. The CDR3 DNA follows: TGTGCCAGCAGTTTATTCGGACAGGGCCATTTCTACGAGCAGTACTTC. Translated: CASSLFGQGHFYEQYF.

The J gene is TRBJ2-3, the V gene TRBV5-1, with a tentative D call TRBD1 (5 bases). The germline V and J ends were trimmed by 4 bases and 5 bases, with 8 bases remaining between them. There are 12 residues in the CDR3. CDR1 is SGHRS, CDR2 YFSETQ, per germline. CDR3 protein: CASSPRGDTQYF. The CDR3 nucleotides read TGCGCCAGCAGCCCTAGGGGAGATACGCAGTATTTT.

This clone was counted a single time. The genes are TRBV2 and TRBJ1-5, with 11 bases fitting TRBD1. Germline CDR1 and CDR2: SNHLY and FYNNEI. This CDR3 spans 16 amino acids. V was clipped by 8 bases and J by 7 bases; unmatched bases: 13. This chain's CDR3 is CASSAFGQGARQPQHF. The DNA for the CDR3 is TGTGCCAGCTCGGCATTTGGACAGGGGGCAAGGCAGCCCCAGCATTTT.

CDR3 in amino acids: CASSPTGKLDTQYF. Here the CDR3 DNA reads TGTGCCAGCAGCCCCACGGGAAAACTCGATACGCAGTATTTT. V usage is TRBV7-9 and J usage is TRBJ2-3; D possibly corresponds to TRBD2 (5 bases). Germline V gene sequence: CDR1 SEHNR, CDR2 FQNEAQ (reference sequence). The length of the CDR3 is 14 residues. Trimming shortened V by 5 bases and J by 6 bases, and 15 bases separated the two germline ends.